The source of this T cell receptor beta chain is a study of early T cells in non-severe SARS-CoV-2 infection. TCRdb recomputed calls from the 5' RACE reads with MiXCR, one row per CDR3 protein. Of 68,000 or so distinct CDR3 sequences in the sample, over 10% were seen once. CDR1 and CDR2 from the germline V gene are SGDLS and YYNGEE. Trimming took off 4 bases at V and 2 bases at J, with 15 bases between the two ends. The CDR3 has 16 amino acids. Sequenced: whole blood. The chain is built from TRBV9 and TRBJ2-2, with TRBD2 as a possible D gene (6 bases). The source of this sequence is an adult who was a healthcare worker with PCR-confirmed SARS-CoV-2 infection or an uninfected control (not recorded which). The CDR3 DNA is TGTGCCAGCAGCCCCGCCGGAGGGCAAAACACCGGGGAGCTGTTTTTT. Its protein is CASSPAGGQNTGELFF.